The next 25 T cell receptor beta chains were all read from a single sample in a study of control samples from healthy donors and cancer patients. Clones were sequenced by immunoSEQ multiplex PCR, and TCRdb holds only the in-frame ones, with some missing. The sample records tens of thousands of clones, 70% to 90% being singletons. The sequenced material came from PBMCs. These receptors were collected from a woman aged 40 to 55 with lung cancer.

The chain is built from TRBV7-9 and TRBJ2-1; D is unclear. Trimming removed 2 bases at V and 10 bases at J, with 6 bases between. The CDR3 is 11 residues long. Per germline, CDR1 SEHNR and CDR2 FQNEAQ (reference sequence). CDR3 amino acids: CASSLSLEQFF. The CDR3 DNA follows: TGTGCCAGCAGCTTAAGCCTAGAGCAGTTCTTC.

The chain is built from TRBV6-2 or TRBV6-3 and TRBJ2-7; TRBD1 agrees at 7 bases. Germline CDR1 and CDR2: MNHEY and SVGEGT. V shed 5 bases, J shed 3 bases, and the junction held 4 bases outside the gene matches. The CDR3 is 13 amino acids. DNA of the CDR3: TGTGCCAGCAGTCGGGACAGCTACTACGAGCAGTACTTC. It yields the protein CASSRDSYYEQYF.

The chain links TRBV6-5 to TRBJ1-1; a weak D match, TRBD1 (5 bases). The CDR3 length is 14 residues. The germline CDR1 and CDR2 sequences are MNHEY and SVGAGI. The V gene lost 7 bases and the J gene lost 3 bases, with 15 bases spanning the gap. The DNA for the CDR3 is TGTGCCAGCAATCTTGGGGGTGTGGACACTGAAGCTTTCTTT. Translation: CASNLGGVDTEAFF.

The chain is built from TRBV2 and TRBJ2-3; the D gene is possibly TRBD1 (5 bases). Trimming left V 6 bases short and J 6 bases short, with 7 bases between. Per germline, CDR1 SNHLY and CDR2 FYNNEI. The CDR3 runs 11 residues. The CDR3 coding sequence is TGTGCCAGCAGAGGACACGATACGCAGTATTTT. Residues: CASRGHDTQYF. Using reference TRBV2 and TRBJ2-3 for the parts outside the CDR3, the full variable domain is EPEVTQTPSHQVTQMGQEVILRCVPISNHLYFYWYRQILGQKVEFLVSFYNNEISEKSEIFDDQFSVERPDGSNFTLKIRSTKLEDSAMYFCASRGHDTQYFGPGTRLTVL.

The chain is built from TRBV3-1 (or the pseudogene TRBV3-2) and TRBJ2-1, with 9 positions matching TRBD2. CDR3 size: 17 residues. V was clipped by 0 bases and J by 5 bases; unmatched bases: 8. Germline CDR1 reads LGHDT; CDR2 reads YNNKEL (reference sequence). The CDR3 loop is CASSQDSSLAGHNEQFF. The CDR3 DNA is TGTGCCAGCAGCCAAGATTCTAGTCTAGCGGGGCACAATGAGCAGTTCTTC.

V gene TRBV5-6 combines with J gene TRBJ1-2; TRBD1 matches at 7 bases. Germline V gene data show CDR1 as SGHDT and CDR2 as YYEEEE. The CDR3 extends over 13 amino acids. The ends lost 4 bases at V and 4 bases at J; junction bases unmatched: 4. CDR3 amino acids: CASSLGTAYGYTF. In DNA form, the CDR3 reads TGTGCCAGCAGCCTCGGGACAGCCTATGGCTACACCTTC.

The chain uses TRBV3-1 (or the pseudogene TRBV3-2) and TRBJ2-7; TRBD2 might be the D (6 bases). The CDR3 runs to 12 residues. V gave up 3 bases and J gave up 6 bases, with 9 bases separating them. CDR1 and CDR2 from the germline V gene are LGHDT and YNNKEL (reference sequence). The CDR3 protein is CASSQTRGEQYF. DNA for the CDR3: TGTGCCAGCAGCCAGACTAGGGGCGAGCAGTACTTC.

This clone was observed a single time. The chain is built from TRBV5-1 and TRBJ1-4; 8 nucleotides align to TRBD1. The CDR3 runs 14 residues. Looked up from germline, CDR1 is SGHRS and CDR2 is YFSETQ. V dropped 5 bases and J dropped 6; count of bases not matched to a gene: 6. The CDR3 is CASRTGTGDEKLFF. The CDR3 coding sequence is TGCGCCAGCAGGACCGGGACAGGAGATGAAAAACTGTTTTTT.

The chain carries TRBV11-2 and TRBJ2-1, with D unresolved. V gave up 1 base and J gave up 2 bases, with 3 bases separating them. The CDR3 is 13 residues long. Germline V gene sequence: CDR1 SGHAT, CDR2 FQNNGV. The CDR3, as DNA: TGTGCCAGCAGCTTAGTAACCTACAATGAGCAGTTCTTC. Its protein product is CASSLVTYNEQFF.

This chain links TRBV3-1 (or the pseudogene TRBV3-2) with TRBJ1-5, with D unresolved. V lost 1 base and J 3 bases, leaving 7 bases between the germline ends. The CDR3 has 14 residues. The germline gives CDR1 LGHDT, CDR2 YNNKEL (reference sequence). The CDR3 sequence is CASSQGTHNQPQHF. As DNA, the CDR3 is TGTGCCAGCAGCCAAGGAACCCACAATCAGCCCCAGCATTTT.

This chain connects TRBV18 to TRBJ1-5; tentative D call: TRBD1 (5 bases). From germline, CDR1 is KGHSH and CDR2 LQKENI. The length of the CDR3 is 15 residues. V gave up 3 bases and J gave up 4 bases, with 13 bases separating them. For the CDR3, the DNA is TGTGCCAGCTCACCCCGGGACGGTGGGAATCAGCCCCAGCATTTT. This translates into CASSPRDGGNQPQHF.

The chain combines TRBV7-8 with TRBJ1-1; no definite D call. The V gene's germline CDR1 is SGHVS and CDR2 FQNEAQ. Trimming stripped 5 bases from V and 3 bases from J, with 16 bases between. The CDR3 length is 15 residues. The CDR3 here is CASSPAETGDTEAFF. Written as DNA, the CDR3 is TGTGCCAGCAGCCCTGCTGAGACCGGAGACACTGAAGCTTTCTTT.

This chain connects TRBV5-4 to TRBJ1-2; 8 bases line up with TRBD1. The CDR3 is 13 amino acids. Trimming removed 4 bases from V and 8 bases from J; junction bases left unmatched: 7. Germline V gives CDR1 SGHNT, CDR2 YYREEE (reference sequence). The CDR3 loop reads CASSLTGAAGYTF. The CDR3 DNA is TGTGCCAGCAGCCTGACAGGGGCGGCGGGCTACACCTTC.

The V call is TRBV6-5, the J call TRBJ2-7, with 9 bases that match TRBD1. Trimming took 10 bases from V and 3 from J; bases not matched to a gene: 7. Per germline, CDR1 MNHEY and CDR2 SVGAGI. This CDR3 has 13 amino acids. The CDR3 coding sequence is TGTGCCACCAACCGGGACAGGGACTACGAGCAGTACTTC. The encoded protein is CATNRDRDYEQYF.

The V call is TRBV6-2 or TRBV6-3, the J call TRBJ2-2; D is unclear. The CDR3 is made up of 13 amino acids. Germline V gives CDR1 MNHEY, CDR2 SVGEGT. Trimming pared 0 bases from V and 4 bases from J, leaving 3 bases between. In DNA form, the CDR3 reads TGTGCCAGCAGTTACTCTAGCACCGGGGAGCTGTTTTTT. Translated, it gives CASSYSSTGELFF.

The chain combines TRBV3-1 (or the pseudogene TRBV3-2) with TRBJ1-2; D possibly corresponds to TRBD1 (6 bases). The germline V gene has CDR1 LGHDT and CDR2 YNNKEL (reference sequence). CDR3 size: 14 residues. V was cut by 1 base and J by 8 bases, with 14 bases left in between. CDR3 sequence: CASSQVGTRDGYTF. DNA of the CDR3: TGTGCCAGCAGCCAAGTGGGGACAAGAGACGGCTACACCTTC.

The chain employs TRBV12-3 or TRBV12-4 and TRBJ1-1; D gene ambiguous. The V and J ends lost 4 bases and 8 bases respectively, with 8 bases between them. CDR3 size: 11 residues. CDR3 in amino acids: CASSYTGEAFF. In DNA form, the CDR3 reads TGTGCCAGCAGTTACACTGGAGAAGCTTTCTTT.

The chain is built from TRBV7-2 and TRBJ2-7, with TRBD1 identical over 8 bases. This CDR3 contains 14 residues. V was clipped by 5 bases and J by 7 bases; unmatched bases: 10. Germline CDR1 and CDR2: SGHTA and FQGNSA. The CDR3 loop is CASSPLDRAGEQYF. For the CDR3, the DNA is TGTGCCAGCAGCCCGTTGGACAGGGCCGGGGAGCAGTACTTC.

This rearrangement joins TRBV14 to TRBJ1-1; D is unclear. This CDR3 spans 13 amino acids. Between the trimmed V and J ends, which lost 0 bases and 4 bases, there was a span of 6 bases. The germline CDR1 and CDR2 sequences are SGHDN and FVKESK. CDR3 residues: CASSQDPGTEAFF. The DNA of the CDR3 is TGTGCCAGCAGCCAAGATCCGGGCACTGAAGCTTTCTTT. The whole variable domain, filled in from reference TRBV14 and TRBJ1-1, reads EAGVTQFPSHSVIEKGQTVTLRCDPISGHDNLYWYRRVMGKEIKFLLHFVKESKQDESGMPNNRFLAERTGGTYSTLKVQPAELEDSGVYFCASSQDPGTEAFFGQGTRLTVV.

The chain employs TRBV6-5 and TRBJ1-5, with D perhaps TRBD1 (6 bases). V dropped 8 bases and J dropped 0 bases, with 11 bases sitting between them. CDR1 MNHEY and CDR2 SVGAGI come from the germline V gene. The CDR3 spans 14 residues. CDR3 sequence reads: CASRTEYSNQPQHF. The DNA for the CDR3 is TGTGCCAGCCGGACAGAGTATAGCAATCAGCCCCAGCATTTT.

CDR3 loop: CASSVTQERSEAFF. CDR3 coding DNA: TGTGCCAGCAGCGTAACTCAGGAAAGGAGTGAAGCTTTCTTT. The rearrangement links TRBV11-3 to TRBJ1-1; D is ambiguous. Germline-derived CDR1 and CDR2 are SGHNT and YENEEA. Trimming removed 5 bases from V and 7 bases from J, with 17 bases in between. This CDR3 contains 14 residues.

The rearrangement uses TRBV7-6 and TRBJ2-7, with D perhaps TRBD1 (6 bases). There are 11 residues in the CDR3. V was shortened by 3 bases and J by 7 bases, with 7 bases between the two germline ends. Germline V CDR1 and CDR2: SGHVS, FNYEAQ. The CDR3 here is CASSFTGEQYF. DNA of the CDR3: TGTGCCAGCAGCTTCACAGGGGAGCAGTACTTC.

This sequence joins TRBV9 and TRBJ2-2; the D gene is possibly TRBD1 (6 bases). With 3 bases removed from V and 0 bases from J, the gap between germline ends came to 9 bases. Germline CDR1 SGDLS, CDR2 YYNGEE. The CDR3 sequence is 15 residues long. The DNA for the CDR3 is TGTGCCAGCAGCGACCGGGACACGAACACCGGGGAGCTGTTTTTT. This translates into CASSDRDTNTGELFF.

The chain has TRBV2 and TRBJ1-6; D may be TRBD1 (6 bases). Germline CDR1 SNHLY, CDR2 FYNNEI. Trimming removed 7 bases at V and 7 bases at J, with 17 bases between. The CDR3 sequence is 15 residues long. For the CDR3, the DNA is TGTGCCAGCACCGCCAGGGGCGCCGGGAATTCACCCCTCCACTTT. This sequence encodes CASTARGAGNSPLHF.

The V gene is TRBV7-9, the J gene TRBJ2-7; the D is unclear. CDR1 and CDR2 from the germline V gene are SEHNR and FQNEAQ (reference sequence). CDR3 size: 13 residues. The V end was cut by 5 bases, the J end by 5 bases, with 13 bases between. The CDR3: CASSKNRVDEQYF. CDR3 in DNA: TGTGCCAGCAGCAAAAATCGAGTCGACGAGCAGTACTTC.